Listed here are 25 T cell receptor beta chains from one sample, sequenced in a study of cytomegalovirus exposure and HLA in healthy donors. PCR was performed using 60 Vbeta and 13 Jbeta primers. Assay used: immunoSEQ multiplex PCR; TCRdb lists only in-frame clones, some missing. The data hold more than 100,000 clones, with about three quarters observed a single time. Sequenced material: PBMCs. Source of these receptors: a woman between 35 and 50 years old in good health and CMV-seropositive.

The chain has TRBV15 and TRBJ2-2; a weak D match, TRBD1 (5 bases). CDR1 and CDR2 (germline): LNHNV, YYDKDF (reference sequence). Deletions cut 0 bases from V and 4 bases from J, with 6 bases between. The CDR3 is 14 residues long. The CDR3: CATSRDQGTGELFF. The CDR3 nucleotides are TGTGCCACCAGCAGAGATCAGGGCACCGGGGAGCTGTTTTTT.

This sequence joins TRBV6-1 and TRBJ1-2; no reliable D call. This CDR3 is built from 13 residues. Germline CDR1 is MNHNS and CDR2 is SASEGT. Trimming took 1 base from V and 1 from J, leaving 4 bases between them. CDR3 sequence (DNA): TGTGCCAGCAGTGAAGGAGTTAACTATGGCTACACCTTC. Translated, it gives CASSEGVNYGYTF.

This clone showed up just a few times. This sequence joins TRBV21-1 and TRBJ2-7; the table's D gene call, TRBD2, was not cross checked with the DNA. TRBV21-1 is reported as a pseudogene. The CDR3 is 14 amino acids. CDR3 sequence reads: CATPSLSPSDEQYF. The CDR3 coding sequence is TGTGCCACCCCGAGCCTTAGTCCTAGCGACGAGCAGTACTTC.

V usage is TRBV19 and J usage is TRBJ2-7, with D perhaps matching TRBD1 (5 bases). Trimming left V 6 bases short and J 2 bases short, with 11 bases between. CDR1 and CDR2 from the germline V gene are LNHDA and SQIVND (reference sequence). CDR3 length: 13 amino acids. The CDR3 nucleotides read TGTGCCAGTAGGGACGACAGAACCTACGAGCAGTACTTC. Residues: CASRDDRTYEQYF.

DNA of the CDR3: TGTGCCAGCAGCTTAGAGGCAGGGAAATATGGCTACACCTTC. Encoded protein: CASSLEAGKYGYTF. The chain couples TRBV7-2 to TRBJ1-2; D might be TRBD1 (5 bases). V was clipped by 1 base and J by 5 bases, with 11 bases between them. The CDR3 sequence is 14 residues long. Looked up from germline, CDR1 is SGHTA and CDR2 is FQGNSA.

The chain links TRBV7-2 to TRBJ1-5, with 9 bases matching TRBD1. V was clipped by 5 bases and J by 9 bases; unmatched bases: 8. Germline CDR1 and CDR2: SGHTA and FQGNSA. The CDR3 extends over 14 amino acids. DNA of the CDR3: TGTGCCAGCAGCCCGGGACAGGGTGATACGCCCCAGCATTTT. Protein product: CASSPGQGDTPQHF.

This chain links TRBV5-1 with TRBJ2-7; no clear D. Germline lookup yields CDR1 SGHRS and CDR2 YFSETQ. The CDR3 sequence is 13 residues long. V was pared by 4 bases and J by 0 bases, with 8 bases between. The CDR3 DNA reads TGCGCCAGCAGCCCCTCCCCCTCCTACGAGCAGTACTTC. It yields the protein CASSPSPSYEQYF.

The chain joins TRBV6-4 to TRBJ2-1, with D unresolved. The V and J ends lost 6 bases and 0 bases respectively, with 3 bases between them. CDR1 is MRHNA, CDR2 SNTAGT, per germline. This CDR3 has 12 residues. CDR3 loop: CASRSSYNEQFF. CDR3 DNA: TGTGCCAGCAGGAGCTCCTACAATGAGCAGTTCTTC.

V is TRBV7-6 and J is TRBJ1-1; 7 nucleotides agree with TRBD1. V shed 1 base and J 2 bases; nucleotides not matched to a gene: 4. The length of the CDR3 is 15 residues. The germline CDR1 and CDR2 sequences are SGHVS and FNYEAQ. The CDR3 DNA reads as TGTGCCAGCAGCTTAGGTTGGGACAGCAACACTGAAGCTTTCTTT. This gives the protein CASSLGWDSNTEAFF.

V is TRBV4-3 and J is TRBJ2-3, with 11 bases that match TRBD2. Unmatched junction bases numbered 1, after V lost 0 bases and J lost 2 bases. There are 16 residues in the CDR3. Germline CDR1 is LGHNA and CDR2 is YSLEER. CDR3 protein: CASSQDSGGATDTQYF. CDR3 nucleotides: TGCGCCAGCAGCCAAGATAGCGGGGGGGCCACAGATACGCAGTATTTT.

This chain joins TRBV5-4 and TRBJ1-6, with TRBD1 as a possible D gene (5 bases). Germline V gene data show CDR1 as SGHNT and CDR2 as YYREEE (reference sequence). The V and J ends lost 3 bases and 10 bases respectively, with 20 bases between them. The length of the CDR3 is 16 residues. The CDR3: CASSSNQGAIYSPLHF. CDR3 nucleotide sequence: TGTGCCAGCAGCTCCAATCAGGGTGCTATATACTCACCCCTCCACTTT.

The CDR3 sequence: CASSLGWGPSTGELFF. CDR3 bases: TGTGCCAGCAGCTTAGGGTGGGGGCCGAGCACCGGGGAGCTGTTTTTT. The rearrangement uses TRBV7-2 and TRBJ2-2; weak D call: TRBD1 (6 bases). The germline V gene encodes CDR1 SGHTA and CDR2 FQGNSA. Trimming took off 1 base at V and 4 bases at J, with 13 bases between the two ends. The CDR3 covers 16 residues.

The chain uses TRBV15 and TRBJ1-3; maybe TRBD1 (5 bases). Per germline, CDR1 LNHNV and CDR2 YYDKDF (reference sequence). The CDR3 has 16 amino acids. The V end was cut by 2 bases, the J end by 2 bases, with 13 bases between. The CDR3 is CATSRTLTVTGNTIYF. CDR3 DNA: TGTGCCACCAGCAGAACCCTGACAGTAACTGGAAACACCATATATTTT.

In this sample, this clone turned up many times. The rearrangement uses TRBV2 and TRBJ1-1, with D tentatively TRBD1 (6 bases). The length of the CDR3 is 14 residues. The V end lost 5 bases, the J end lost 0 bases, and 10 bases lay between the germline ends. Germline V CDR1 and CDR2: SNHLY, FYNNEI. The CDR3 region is CASSNRVMNTEAFF. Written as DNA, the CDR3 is TGTGCCAGCAGTAACAGGGTCATGAACACTGAAGCTTTCTTT.

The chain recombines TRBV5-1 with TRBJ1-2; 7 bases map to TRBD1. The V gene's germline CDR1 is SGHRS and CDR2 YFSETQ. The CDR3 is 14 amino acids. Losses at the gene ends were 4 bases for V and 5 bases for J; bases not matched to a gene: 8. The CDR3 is CASSIQGMQYGYTF. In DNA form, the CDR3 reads TGCGCCAGCAGCATACAGGGGATGCAATATGGCTACACCTTC.

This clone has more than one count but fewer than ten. The CDR3 coding sequence is TGTGCCAGCAGGGAAACCGACAGGGGATTAGAAGCTTTCTTT. Amino acids: CASRETDRGLEAFF. The V gene is TRBV6-1, the J gene TRBJ1-1; 8 bases align to TRBD1. Germline CDR1 is MNHNS and CDR2 is SASEGT. V shed 6 bases, J shed 8 bases, and the junction held 11 bases outside the gene matches. This CDR3 contains 14 residues.

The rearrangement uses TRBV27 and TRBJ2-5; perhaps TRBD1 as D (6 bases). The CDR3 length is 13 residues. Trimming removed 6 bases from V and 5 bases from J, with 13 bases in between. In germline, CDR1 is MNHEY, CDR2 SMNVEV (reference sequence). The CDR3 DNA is TGTGCCAGCAGGGCACAGGGATCGGAGACCCAGTACTTC. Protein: CASRAQGSETQYF.

CDR3 nucleotides: TGCGCCAGCAGCTTCCTAGCGGGGGGTTTTGACACCGGGGAGCTGTTTTTT. Protein sequence: CASSFLAGGFDTGELFF. V usage is TRBV5-1 and J usage is TRBJ2-2; the match to TRBD2 covers 11 bases. The germline CDR1 and CDR2 sequences are SGHRS and YFSETQ. This CDR3 comprises 17 residues. Unmatched junction bases numbered 6, after V lost 2 bases and J lost 3 bases.

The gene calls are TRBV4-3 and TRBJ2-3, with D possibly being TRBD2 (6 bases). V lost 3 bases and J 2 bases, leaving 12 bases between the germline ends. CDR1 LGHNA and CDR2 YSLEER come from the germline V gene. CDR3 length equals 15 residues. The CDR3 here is CASSQSSGSTDTQYF. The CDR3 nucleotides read TGCGCCAGCAGCCAGAGTAGCGGCTCCACAGATACGCAGTATTTT.

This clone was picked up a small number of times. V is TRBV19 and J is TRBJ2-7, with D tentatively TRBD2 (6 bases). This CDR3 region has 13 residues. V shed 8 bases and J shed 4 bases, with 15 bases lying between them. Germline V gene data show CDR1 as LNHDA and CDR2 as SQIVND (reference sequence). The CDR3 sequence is CASAAGLTYEQYF. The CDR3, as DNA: TGTGCCAGTGCGGCGGGACTTACATACGAGCAGTACTTC.

The CDR3 coding sequence is TGTGCCAGCAGCGCCGACAGCCCCTATAATTCACCCCTCCACTTT. It specifies CASSADSPYNSPLHF. The gene calls are TRBV25-1 and TRBJ1-6; TRBD1 might be the D (5 bases). Germline CDR1 reads MGHDK; CDR2 reads SYGVNS. Trimming took off 6 bases at V and 2 bases at J, with 11 bases between the two ends. The CDR3 loop spans 15 amino acids.

The CDR3, as DNA: TGCGCCAGCAGCCACGGACAGGGAAGAGGAAATTCACCCCTCCACTTT. Amino acid sequence: CASSHGQGRGNSPLHF. This chain joins TRBV4-1 and TRBJ1-6; 8 bases align to TRBD1. The CDR3 has 16 amino acids. Trimming at V came to 3 bases and at J to 7 bases, leaving 8 bases not matched to a gene. Germline values: CDR1 MGHRA, CDR2 YSYEKL.

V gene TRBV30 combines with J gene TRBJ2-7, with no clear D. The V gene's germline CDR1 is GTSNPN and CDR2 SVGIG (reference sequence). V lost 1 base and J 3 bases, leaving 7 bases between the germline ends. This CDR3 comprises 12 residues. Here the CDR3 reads CAWSAQFYEQYF. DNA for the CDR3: TGTGCCTGGAGTGCGCAGTTCTACGAGCAGTACTTC.

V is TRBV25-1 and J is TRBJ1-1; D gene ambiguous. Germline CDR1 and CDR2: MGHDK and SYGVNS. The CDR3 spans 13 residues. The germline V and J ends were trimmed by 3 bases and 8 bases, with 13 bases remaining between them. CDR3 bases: TGTGCCAGCAGTGATTGGACGAGGGTAGAAGCTTTCTTT. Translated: CASSDWTRVEAFF.

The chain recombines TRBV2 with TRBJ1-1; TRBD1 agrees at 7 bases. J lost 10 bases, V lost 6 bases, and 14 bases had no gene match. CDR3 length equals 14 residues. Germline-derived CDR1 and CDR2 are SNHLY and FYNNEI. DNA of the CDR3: TGTGCCAGCAGCGAACGCACAGGGGAGGTTGTAGCTTTCTTT. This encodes CASSERTGEVVAFF.